The entry below describes one T cell receptor (beta chain). The record originates from a study of blood T cell repertoires in COVID-19. Overall study context: In each case, the material was cDNA or gDNA derived from T cells, B-cell-depleted T cells, or PBMCs.

Per the study methods: How many nucleated cells were present was estimated from reference gene primer amplification. The data were produced by immunoSEQ multiplex PCR, yet TCRdb's version contains in-frame clones alone and is incomplete. V and J calls and clone size are those listed in that table; D and trimming were worked out from the DNA. The table includes 300,000 or so clones, roughly 91% detected once. The CDR3 runs 14 residues. The V segment lost 3 bases and the J segment 5 bases; nucleotides outside the gene matches: 2. Germline loops: CDR1 SEHNR, CDR2 FQNEAQ (reference sequence). Specimen: peripheral blood. The chain couples TRBV7-9 to TRBJ2-2; 8 bases align to TRBD1. The sequence was obtained from a man in his forties or fifties with active or convalescent COVID-19. CDR3 DNA sequence: TGTGCCAGCAGCTTTTACAGGGGGACCGGGGAGCTGTTTTTT. Protein: CASSFYRGTGELFF. Filled out from reference TRBV7-9 and TRBJ2-2, the complete variable domain reads DTGVSQNPRHKITKRGQNVTFRCDPISEHNRLYWYRQTLGQGPEFLTYFQNEAQLEKSRLLSDRFSAERPKGSFSTLEIQRTEQGDSAMYLCASSFYRGTGELFFGEGSRLTVL.